What follows are 8 T cell receptor beta chains derived from one specimen sequenced in a study of blood T cells in healthy people across ages (dated by TCRdb to the mid-2010s). The library was generated by 5' RACE. The instrument given in TCRdb is Illumina HiSeq 2500. The second PCR ran for about 7 to 11 cycles and used a J-beta primer mix along with a sample-barcoded 5' primer. TCRdb cleaned the public reads at Q25 with fastp, built clones with MiXCR and kept in-frame beta chains. Duplicate CDR3 protein sequences are folded into a single record with the most common DNA and genes. Recorded for this sample are 780,000 or so distinct CDR3 sequences; roughly 50% of them occurred a single time. The leading ten clones occupy roughly 26% of the sample. Sequencing used blood. The receptors stem from a man aged 35-49 years in good health.

This clonotype has more than one count but fewer than ten. V usage is TRBV7-2 and J usage is TRBJ2-7; D is unresolved. V lost 0 bases and J lost 6, with 9 bases in between. This CDR3 is built from 13 residues. Germline lookup yields CDR1 SGHTA and CDR2 FQGNSA. The CDR3 DNA follows: TGTGCCAGCAGCTTAGCGCCCGATTCCGAGCAGTACTTC. Protein sequence: CASSLAPDSEQYF.

This clonotype was counted between two and nine times. J is TRBJ2-1 and V is TRBV5-5; 14 nucleotides agree with TRBD2. Germline V CDR1 and CDR2: SGHKS, YYEKEE (reference sequence). CDR3 length: 16 residues. V lost 5 bases to trimming and J lost 7 bases; unmatched junction nucleotides: 8. The chain's CDR3 is CASREGTSGSQNEQFF. In nucleotides, the CDR3 is TGTGCCAGCAGGGAAGGGACTAGCGGGAGTCAGAATGAGCAGTTCTTC.

V and J are TRBV5-1 and TRBJ2-2, with D perhaps TRBD1 (6 bases). Germline CDR1 reads SGHRS; CDR2 reads YFSETQ. The CDR3 length is 16 residues. Trimming pared 1 base from V and 2 bases from J, leaving 12 bases between. CDR3 sequence reads: CASSLILGTNTGELFF. The CDR3 DNA reads TGCGCCAGCAGCTTGATTCTGGGGACAAACACCGGGGAGCTGTTTTTT. Using reference TRBV5-1 and TRBJ2-2 for the parts outside the CDR3, the full variable domain is KAGVTQTPRYLIKTRGQQVTLSCSPISGHRSVSWYQQTPGQGLQFLFEYFSETQRNKGNFPGRFSGRQFSNSRSEMNVSTLELGDSALYLCASSLILGTNTGELFFGEGSRLTVL.

This clonotype has just a few counts. The chain carries TRBV6-5 and TRBJ2-3; D not resolved. The CDR3 runs to 12 residues. V lost 7 bases to trimming and J lost 2 bases, with 7 bases between them. Germline-derived CDR1 and CDR2 are MNHEY and SVGAGI. In nucleotides, the CDR3 is TGTGCCAGCACAGGCCCCACAGATACGCAGTATTTT. Protein product: CASTGPTDTQYF.

A few counts support this clonotype. The V call is TRBV7-8, the J call TRBJ1-2; D remains unclear. This CDR3 region has 15 residues. Germline V gene lookup returns CDR1 SGHVS and CDR2 FQNEAQ. Trimming pared 0 bases from V and 6 bases from J, leaving 14 bases between. The CDR3 spells CASSLAQDLSDGYTF. The CDR3 DNA reads TGTGCCAGCAGCTTAGCGCAAGACCTTAGCGATGGCTACACCTTC.

Concerning this clonotype itself: This clone may be a read error of a much larger clone one base away. The chain has TRBV4-2 and TRBJ2-7, with D possibly called TRBD1 or TRBD2 (6 bases each). The CDR3 is 15 residues long. Germline lookup yields CDR1 LGHNA and CDR2 YNFKEQ. V was cut by 1 base and J by 2 bases, with 12 bases left in between. The CDR3: CASSQVTGAPYEQYF. CDR3 nucleotides: TGTGCCAGCAGCCAAGTTACGGGGGCGCCCTACGAGCAGTACTTC.

The V gene is TRBV10-3, the J gene TRBJ2-5; 11 bases match TRBD2. With 9 bases clipped from V and 1 base from J, the junction kept 16 bases outside the gene matches. Per the germline V gene, CDR1 is ENHRY and CDR2 is SYGVKD. CDR3 size: 18 residues. The DNA of the CDR3 is TGTGCCATTGATGAGGGTACTAGCGGGGGTCCTCCCCAAGAGACCCAGTACTTC. This translates into CAIDEGTSGGPPQETQYF.

The chain employs TRBV5-1 and TRBJ2-3; D might be TRBD1 or TRBD2, each matching 6 bases. V was trimmed by 0 bases and J by 4 bases, leaving 12 bases between them. The CDR3 has 15 amino acids. Per the germline V gene, CDR1 is SGHRS and CDR2 is YFSETQ. For the CDR3, the DNA is TGCGCCAGCAGCTTGGAAGGACAGCGGGCAGATACGCAGTATTTT. It specifies CASSLEGQRADTQYF.